The source of this TCR beta chain is a study of blood T cell repertoires in COVID-19. Clones were sequenced by immunoSEQ multiplex PCR, and TCRdb holds only the in-frame ones, with some missing. The sample shows just over 90,000 clones, approximately 87% of them seen only once. In germline, CDR1 is SGDLS, CDR2 YYNGEE. The CDR3 totals 16 residues. The germline V and J ends were trimmed by 0 bases and 0 bases, with 10 bases remaining between them. The clonotype originates from a human donor with active COVID-19. The donor label of this sample is uncertain. Sequencing was done on a sample of peripheral blood. The chain combines TRBV9 with TRBJ1-3, with a weak D call TRBD1 (6 bases). CDR3 nucleotides: TGTGCCAGCAGCGTAGGCTTACAGGGCTCTGGAAACACCATATATTTT. Translated, it gives CASSVGLQGSGNTIYF.